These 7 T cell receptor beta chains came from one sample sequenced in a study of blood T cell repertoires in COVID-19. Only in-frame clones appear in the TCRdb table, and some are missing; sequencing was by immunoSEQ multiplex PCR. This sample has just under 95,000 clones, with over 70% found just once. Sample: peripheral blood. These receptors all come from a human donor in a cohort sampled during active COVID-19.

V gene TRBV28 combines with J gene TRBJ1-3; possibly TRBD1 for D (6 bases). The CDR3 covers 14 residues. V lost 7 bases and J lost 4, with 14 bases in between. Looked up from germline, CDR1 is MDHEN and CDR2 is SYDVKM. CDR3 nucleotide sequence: TGTGCCAGCATTCCCAGGGGAGCAGGAAACACCATATATTTT. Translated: CASIPRGAGNTIYF.

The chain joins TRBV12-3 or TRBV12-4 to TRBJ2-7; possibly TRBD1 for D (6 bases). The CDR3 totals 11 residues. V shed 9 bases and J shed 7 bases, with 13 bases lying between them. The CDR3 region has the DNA TGTGCCAGTACACAGGGTAAGGAGCAGTACTTC. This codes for CASTQGKEQYF.

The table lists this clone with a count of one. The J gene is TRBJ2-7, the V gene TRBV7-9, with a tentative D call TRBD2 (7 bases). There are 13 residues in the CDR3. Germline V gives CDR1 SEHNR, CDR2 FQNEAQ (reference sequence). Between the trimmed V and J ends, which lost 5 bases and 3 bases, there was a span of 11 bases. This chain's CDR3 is CASSPGGDYEQYF. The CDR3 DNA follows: TGTGCCAGCAGCCCGGGGGGCGACTACGAGCAGTACTTC.

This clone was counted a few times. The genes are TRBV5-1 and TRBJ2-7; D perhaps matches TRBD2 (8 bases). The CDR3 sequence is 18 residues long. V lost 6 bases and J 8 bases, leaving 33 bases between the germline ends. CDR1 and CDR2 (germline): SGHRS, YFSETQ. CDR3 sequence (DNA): TGCGCCAGCAAAGGAACGGGAGGGGGCCGATTTTCCTACGAGCAGCAGTACTTC. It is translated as CASKGTGGGRFSYEQQYF. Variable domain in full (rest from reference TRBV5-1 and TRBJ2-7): KAGVTQTPRYLIKTRGQQVTLSCSPISGHRSVSWYQQTPGQGLQFLFEYFSETQRNKGNFPGRFSGRQFSNSRSEMNVSTLELGDSALYLCASKGTGGGRFSYEQQYFGPGTRLTVT.

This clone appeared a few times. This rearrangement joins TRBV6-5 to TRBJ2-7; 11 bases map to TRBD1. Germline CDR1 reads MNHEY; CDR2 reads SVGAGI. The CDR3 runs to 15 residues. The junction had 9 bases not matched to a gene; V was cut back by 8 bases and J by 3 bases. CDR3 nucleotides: TGTGCCAGCGAGCCCGGGACAGGGGGTTACTACGAGCAGTACTTC. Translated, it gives CASEPGTGGYYEQYF.

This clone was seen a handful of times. CDR3 amino acids: CASSLGVSYEQYF. In nucleotides, the CDR3 is TGTGCCAGCAGTTTGGGCGTCTCCTACGAGCAGTACTTC. The chain recombines TRBV12-3 or TRBV12-4 with TRBJ2-7, with no clear D. Trimming left V 3 bases short and J 0 bases short, with 6 bases between. This CDR3 is 13 amino acids long.

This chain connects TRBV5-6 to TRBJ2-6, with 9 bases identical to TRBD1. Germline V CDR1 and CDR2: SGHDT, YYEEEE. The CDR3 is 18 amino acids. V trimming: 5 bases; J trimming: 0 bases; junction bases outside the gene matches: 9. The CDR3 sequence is CASRTPGQGSSGANVLTF. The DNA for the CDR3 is TGTGCCAGCAGGACCCCGGGACAGGGAAGCTCTGGGGCCAACGTCCTGACTTTC.